The 10 T cell receptor beta chains in this list originate from one sample, sequenced in a study of identical twins. From the 5' RACE reads, TCRdb called clonotypes with MiXCR, one entry per CDR3 protein. The data show about 520,000 distinct CDR3 sequences, around 20% seen once. The data also belong to a second study, concerning T cells expressing NK-cell markers.

Source material: CD4+ T cells sorted from blood. Receptors originate from a woman aged 18-29 years in good health.

V and J are TRBV5-1 and TRBJ2-7; D is ambiguous. The CDR3 runs 14 residues. CDR1 and CDR2 from the germline V gene are SGHRS and YFSETQ. Trimming stripped 3 bases from V and 0 bases from J, with 10 bases between. Here the CDR3 DNA reads TGCGCCAGCAGCTCCCAAACGGCCTCCTACGAGCAGTACTTC. It encodes CASSSQTASYEQYF.

This chain joins TRBV7-2 and TRBJ2-2; 12 bases align to TRBD2. Looked up from germline, CDR1 is SGHTA and CDR2 is FQGNSA. With 5 bases clipped from V and 8 bases from J, the junction kept 9 bases outside the gene matches. The CDR3 is made up of 16 amino acids. Here the CDR3 reads CASSRASGRAAGELFF. CDR3 coding DNA: TGTGCCAGCAGCCGCGCTAGCGGGAGGGCCGCAGGGGAGCTGTTTTTT.

The gene calls are TRBV5-1 and TRBJ2-3; D is possibly TRBD2 (5 bases). The CDR3 consists of 15 residues. Between the trimmed V and J ends, which lost 2 bases and 6 bases, there was a span of 16 bases. Germline V CDR1 and CDR2: SGHRS, YFSETQ. The chain's CDR3 is CASSFMTGVGDTQYF. The CDR3 nucleotides read TGCGCCAGCAGCTTCATGACCGGGGTCGGGGATACGCAGTATTTT.

In its sample, this clonotype was seen a few times. The chain has TRBV15 and TRBJ1-1, with 7 bases identical to TRBD1. CDR1 and CDR2 from the germline V gene are LNHNV and YYDKDF (reference sequence). J was trimmed by 5 bases and V by 0 bases; bases with no gene match: 9. This CDR3 spans 16 amino acids. CDR3 sequence reads: CATSRDRMTGRTEAFF. CDR3 nucleotides: TGTGCCACCAGCAGAGACCGAATGACAGGGAGGACTGAAGCTTTCTTT.

The J gene is TRBJ2-1, the V gene TRBV20-1; D may correspond to TRBD1 or TRBD2 (6 bases each). The CDR3 covers 15 residues. V lost 5 bases and J 6 bases, leaving 20 bases between the germline ends. The germline gives CDR1 DFQATT, CDR2 SNEGSKA (reference sequence). CDR3 protein: CSAPRNGGGGNEQFF. The CDR3 DNA reads TGCAGTGCTCCAAGAAACGGAGGGGGTGGCAATGAGCAGTTCTTC.

In this sample, this clonotype turned up many times. The chain joins TRBV29-1 to TRBJ2-3; D remains unclear. The CDR3 runs 14 residues. V gave up 3 bases and J gave up 2 bases, with 12 bases separating them. In germline, CDR1 is SQVTM, CDR2 ANQGSEA. CDR3 residues: CSVEGGRNTDTQYF. For the CDR3, the DNA is TGCAGCGTTGAGGGCGGACGGAACACAGATACGCAGTATTTT.

The genes are TRBV10-3 and TRBJ1-2; the D is unclear. Germline CDR1 is ENHRY and CDR2 is SYGVKD. V dropped 7 bases and J dropped 0 bases, with 3 bases sitting between them. The CDR3 runs to 11 residues. For the CDR3, the DNA is TGTGCCATCAATTCTAACTATGGCTACACCTTC. As protein: CAINSNYGYTF.

The chain has TRBV29-1 and TRBJ1-2; D is perhaps TRBD1 (5 bases). Looked up from germline, CDR1 is SQVTM and CDR2 is ANQGSEA. Trimming took off 0 bases at V and 8 bases at J, with 13 bases between the two ends. The CDR3 runs 13 residues. The CDR3 is CSVEDWADKGYTF. The CDR3 nucleotides read TGCAGCGTTGAAGACTGGGCGGACAAGGGCTACACCTTC. The whole variable domain, filled in from reference TRBV29-1 and TRBJ1-2, reads SAVISQKPSRDICQRGTSLTIQCQVDSQVTMMFWYRQQPGQSLTLIATANQGSEATYESGFVIDKFPISRPNLTFSTLTVSNMSPEDSSIYLCSVEDWADKGYTFGSGTRLTVV.

This chain links TRBV3-1 with TRBJ2-1; D ambiguous. The CDR3 is made up of 11 amino acids. Trimming took off 1 base at V and 14 bases at J, with 9 bases between the two ends. CDR1 is LGHDT, CDR2 YNNKEL, per germline (reference sequence). The CDR3 loop reads CASSQGSRKFF. CDR3 DNA: TGTGCCAGCAGCCAAGGGAGTAGGAAGTTCTTC.

The chain combines TRBV15 with TRBJ2-5; tentative D call: TRBD2 (6 bases). From germline, CDR1 is LNHNV and CDR2 YYDKDF (reference sequence). The CDR3 totals 16 residues. Trimming removed 1 base at V and 3 bases at J, with 15 bases between. CDR3 loop: CATSRGPLGGKETQYF. DNA for the CDR3: TGTGCCACCAGCAGAGGGCCTCTGGGCGGGAAAGAGACCCAGTACTTC.